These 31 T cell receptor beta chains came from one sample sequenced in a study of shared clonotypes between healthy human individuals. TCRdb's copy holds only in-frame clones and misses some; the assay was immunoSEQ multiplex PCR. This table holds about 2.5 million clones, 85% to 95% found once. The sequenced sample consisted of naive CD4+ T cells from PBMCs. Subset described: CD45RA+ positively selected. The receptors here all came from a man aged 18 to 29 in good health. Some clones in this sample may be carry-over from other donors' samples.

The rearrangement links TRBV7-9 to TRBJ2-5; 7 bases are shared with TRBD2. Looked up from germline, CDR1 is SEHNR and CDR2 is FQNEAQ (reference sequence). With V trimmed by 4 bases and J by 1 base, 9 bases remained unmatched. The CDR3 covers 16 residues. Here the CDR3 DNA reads TGTGCCAGCAGCTACGGGGTAGCGGGTATCCAAGAGACCCAGTACTTC. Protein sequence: CASSYGVAGIQETQYF.

The CDR3 bases are TGTGCCAGCACCTCCCCCTGGGGGATCGCAGATACGCAGTATTTT. It encodes CASTSPWGIADTQYF. V gene TRBV5-4 combines with J gene TRBJ2-3; perhaps D is TRBD1 or TRBD2 (5 bases each). V lost 6 bases to trimming and J lost 4 bases, with 18 bases between them. There are 15 residues in the CDR3. Germline V gene data show CDR1 as SGHNT and CDR2 as YYREEE (reference sequence).

Written as DNA, the CDR3 is TGCAGCGTTGCGGGGACTAGCGGTTTCAATGAGCAGTTCTTC. Protein sequence: CSVAGTSGFNEQFF. The V and J genes are TRBV29-1 and TRBJ2-1; 11 bases are a match to TRBD2. V lost 4 bases and J lost 6; bases outside the gene matches: 5. The CDR3 contains 14 residues. The germline V gene encodes CDR1 SQVTM and CDR2 ANQGSEA.

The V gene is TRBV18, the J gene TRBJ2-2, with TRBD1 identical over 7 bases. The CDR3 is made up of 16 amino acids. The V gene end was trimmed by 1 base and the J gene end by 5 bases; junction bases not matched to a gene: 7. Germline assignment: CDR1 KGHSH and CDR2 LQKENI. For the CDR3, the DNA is TGTGCCAGCTCACCACGGGACAGTCGTCTTACCGGGGAGCTGTTTTTT. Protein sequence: CASSPRDSRLTGELFF.

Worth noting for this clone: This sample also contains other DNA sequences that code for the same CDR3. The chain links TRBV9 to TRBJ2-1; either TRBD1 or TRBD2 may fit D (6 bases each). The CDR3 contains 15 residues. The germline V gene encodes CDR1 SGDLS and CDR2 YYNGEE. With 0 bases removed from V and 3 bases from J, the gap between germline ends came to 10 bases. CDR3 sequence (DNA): TGTGCCAGCAGCGTAGAGGGGGACTTCTACAATGAGCAGTTCTTC. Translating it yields CASSVEGDFYNEQFF.

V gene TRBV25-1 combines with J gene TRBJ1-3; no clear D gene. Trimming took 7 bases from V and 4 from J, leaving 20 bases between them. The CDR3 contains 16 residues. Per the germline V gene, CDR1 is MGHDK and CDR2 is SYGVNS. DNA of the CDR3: TGTGCCAGCACCCCCTCCGGGGTCTTGTCAGGAAACACCATATATTTT. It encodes CASTPSGVLSGNTIYF.

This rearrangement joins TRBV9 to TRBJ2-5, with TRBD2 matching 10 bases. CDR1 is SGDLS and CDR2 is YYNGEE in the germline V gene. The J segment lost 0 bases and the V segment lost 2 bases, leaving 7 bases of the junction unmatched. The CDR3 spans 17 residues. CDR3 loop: CASSVGGLAGDQETQYF. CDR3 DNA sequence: TGTGCCAGCAGCGTTGGTGGGCTAGCGGGAGACCAAGAGACCCAGTACTTC.

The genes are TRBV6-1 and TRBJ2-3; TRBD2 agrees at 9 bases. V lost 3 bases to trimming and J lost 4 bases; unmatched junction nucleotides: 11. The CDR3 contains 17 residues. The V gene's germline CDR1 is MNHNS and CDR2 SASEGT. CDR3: CASSDRSSGSRPDTQYF. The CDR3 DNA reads TGTGCCAGCAGTGACCGGAGTAGCGGGAGCCGCCCAGATACGCAGTATTTT.

The CDR3 sequence: CASSYAPYEQYF. The CDR3 DNA reads as TGTGCCAGCAGTTACGCCCCCTACGAGCAGTACTTC. V usage is TRBV28 and J usage is TRBJ2-7; D is unclear. Deletions cut 4 bases from V and 2 bases from J, with 6 bases between. CDR3 length equals 12 residues. Germline V CDR1 and CDR2: MDHEN, SYDVKM.

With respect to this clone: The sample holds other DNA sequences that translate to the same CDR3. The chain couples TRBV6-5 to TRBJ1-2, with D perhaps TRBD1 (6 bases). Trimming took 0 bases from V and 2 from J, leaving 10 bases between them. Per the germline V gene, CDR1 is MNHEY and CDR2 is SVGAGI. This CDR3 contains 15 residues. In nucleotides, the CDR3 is TGTGCCAGCAGTTACTCCGGGGGGCGGAACTATGGCTACACCTTC. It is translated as CASSYSGGRNYGYTF.

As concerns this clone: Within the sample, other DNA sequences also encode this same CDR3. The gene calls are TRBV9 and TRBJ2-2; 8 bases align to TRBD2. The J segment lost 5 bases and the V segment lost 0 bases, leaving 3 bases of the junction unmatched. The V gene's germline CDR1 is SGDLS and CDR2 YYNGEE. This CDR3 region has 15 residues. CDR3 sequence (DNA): TGTGCCAGCAGCGTAGTGGCTAGCGGGACCGGGGAGCTGTTTTTT. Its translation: CASSVVASGTGELFF.

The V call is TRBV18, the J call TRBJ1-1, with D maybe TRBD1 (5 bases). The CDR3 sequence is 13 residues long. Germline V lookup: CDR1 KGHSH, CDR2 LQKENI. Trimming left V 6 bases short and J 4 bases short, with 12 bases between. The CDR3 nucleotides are TGTGCCAGCTCGGGGGAGGTGACCACTGAAGCTTTCTTT. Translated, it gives CASSGEVTTEAFF.

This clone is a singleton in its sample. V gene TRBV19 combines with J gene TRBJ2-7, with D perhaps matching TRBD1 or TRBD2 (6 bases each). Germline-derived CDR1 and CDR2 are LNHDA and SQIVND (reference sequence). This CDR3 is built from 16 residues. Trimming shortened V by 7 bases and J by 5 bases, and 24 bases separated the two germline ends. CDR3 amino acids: CASKKFTGGGLDEQYF. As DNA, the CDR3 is TGTGCCAGTAAGAAGTTCACCGGTGGGGGGCTAGACGAGCAGTACTTC.

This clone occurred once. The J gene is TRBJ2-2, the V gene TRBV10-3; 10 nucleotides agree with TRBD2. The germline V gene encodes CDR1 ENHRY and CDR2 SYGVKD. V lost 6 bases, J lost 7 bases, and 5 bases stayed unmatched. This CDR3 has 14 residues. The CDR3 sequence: CAIREGLAFGELFF. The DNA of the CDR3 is TGTGCCATCAGGGAGGGACTAGCGTTCGGGGAGCTGTTTTTT.

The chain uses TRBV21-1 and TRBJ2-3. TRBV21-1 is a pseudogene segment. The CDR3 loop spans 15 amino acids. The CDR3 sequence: CASIPPPDSTDTQYF. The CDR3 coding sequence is TGTGCCAGCATCCCTCCTCCGGACAGCACAGATACGCAGTATTTT.

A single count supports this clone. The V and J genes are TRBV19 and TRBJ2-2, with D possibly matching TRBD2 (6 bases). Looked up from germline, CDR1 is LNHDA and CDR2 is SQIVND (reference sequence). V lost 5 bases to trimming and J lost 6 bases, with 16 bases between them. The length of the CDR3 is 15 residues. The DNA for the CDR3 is TGTGCCAGTAGTTCGGGAGAAGTGGCGGCCGGGGAGCTGTTTTTT. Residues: CASSSGEVAAGELFF.

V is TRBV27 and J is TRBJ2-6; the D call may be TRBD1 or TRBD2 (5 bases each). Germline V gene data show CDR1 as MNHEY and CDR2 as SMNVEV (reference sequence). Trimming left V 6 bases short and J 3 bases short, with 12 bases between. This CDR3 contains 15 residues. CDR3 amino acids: CASRFSGSGANVLTF. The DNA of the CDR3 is TGTGCCAGCAGATTCTCAGGGAGTGGGGCCAACGTCCTGACTTTC.

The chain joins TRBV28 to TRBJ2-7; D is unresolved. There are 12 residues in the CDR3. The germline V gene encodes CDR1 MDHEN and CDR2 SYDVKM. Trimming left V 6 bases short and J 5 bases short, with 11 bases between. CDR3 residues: CASSKVADEQYF. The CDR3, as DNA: TGTGCCAGCAGCAAGGTGGCGGACGAGCAGTACTTC. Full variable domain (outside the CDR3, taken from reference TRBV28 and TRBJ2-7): DVKVTQSSRYLVKRTGEKVFLECVQDMDHENMFWYRQDPGLGLRLIYFSYDVKMKEKGDIPEGYSVSREKKERFSLILESASTNQTSMYLCASSKVADEQYFGPGTRLTVT.

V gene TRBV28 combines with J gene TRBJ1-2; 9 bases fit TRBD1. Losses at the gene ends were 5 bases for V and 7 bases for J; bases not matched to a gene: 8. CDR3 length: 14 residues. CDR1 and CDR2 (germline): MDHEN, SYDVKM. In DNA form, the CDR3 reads TGTGCCAGCAGTATAACGGACAGGGGTCGTGGCTACACCTTC. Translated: CASSITDRGRGYTF.

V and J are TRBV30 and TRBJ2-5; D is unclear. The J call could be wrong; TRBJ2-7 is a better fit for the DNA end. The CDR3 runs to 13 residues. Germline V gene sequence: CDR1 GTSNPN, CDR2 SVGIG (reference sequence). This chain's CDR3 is CAWSPPNQDEQYF. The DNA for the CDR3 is TGTGCCTGGAGTCCCCCGAATCAGGACGAGCAGTACTTC.

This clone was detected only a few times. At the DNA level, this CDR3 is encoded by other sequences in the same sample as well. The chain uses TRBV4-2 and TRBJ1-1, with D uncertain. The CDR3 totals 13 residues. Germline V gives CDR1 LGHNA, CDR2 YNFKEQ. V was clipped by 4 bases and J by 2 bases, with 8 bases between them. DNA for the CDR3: TGTGCCAGCAGCCTCGGACGTAACACTGAAGCTTTCTTT. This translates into CASSLGRNTEAFF.

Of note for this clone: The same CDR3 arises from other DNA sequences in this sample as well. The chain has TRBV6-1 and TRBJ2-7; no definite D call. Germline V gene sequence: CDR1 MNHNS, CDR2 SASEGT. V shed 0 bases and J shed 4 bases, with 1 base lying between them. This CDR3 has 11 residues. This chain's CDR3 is CASSEAYEQYF. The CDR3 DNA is TGTGCCAGCAGTGAAGCGTACGAGCAGTACTTC.

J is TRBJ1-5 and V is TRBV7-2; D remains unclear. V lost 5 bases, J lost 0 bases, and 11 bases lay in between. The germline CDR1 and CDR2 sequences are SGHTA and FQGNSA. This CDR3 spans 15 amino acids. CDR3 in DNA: TGTGCCAGCAGCGAACAGCAGTATAGCAATCAGCCCCAGCATTTT. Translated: CASSEQQYSNQPQHF.

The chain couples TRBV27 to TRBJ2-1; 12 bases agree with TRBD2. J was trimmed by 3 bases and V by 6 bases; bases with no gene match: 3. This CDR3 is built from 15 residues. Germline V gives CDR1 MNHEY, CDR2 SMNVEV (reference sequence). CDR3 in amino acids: CASSRTSGIYNEQFF. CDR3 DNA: TGTGCCAGCAGCCGGACTAGCGGGATCTACAATGAGCAGTTCTTC.

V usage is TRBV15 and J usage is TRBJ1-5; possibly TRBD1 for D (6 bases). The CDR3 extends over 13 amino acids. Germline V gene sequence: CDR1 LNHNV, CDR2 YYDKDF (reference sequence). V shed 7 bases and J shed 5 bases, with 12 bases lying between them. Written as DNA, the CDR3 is TGTGCCACCAAGGGGGGTACGGATCAGCCCCAGCATTTT. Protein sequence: CATKGGTDQPQHF.

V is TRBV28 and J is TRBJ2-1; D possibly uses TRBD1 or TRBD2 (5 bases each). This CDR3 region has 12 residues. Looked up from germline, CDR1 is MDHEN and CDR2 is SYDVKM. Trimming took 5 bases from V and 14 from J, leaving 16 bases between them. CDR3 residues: CASSGGQSGEFF. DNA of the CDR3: TGTGCCAGCAGTGGGGGTCAGTCTGGTGAGTTCTTC.

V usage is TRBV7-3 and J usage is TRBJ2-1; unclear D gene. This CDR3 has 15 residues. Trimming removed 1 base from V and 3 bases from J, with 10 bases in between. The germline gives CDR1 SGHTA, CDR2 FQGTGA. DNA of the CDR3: TGTGCCAGCAGCTTAAGTACCGTCCACTACAATGAGCAGTTCTTC. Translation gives CASSLSTVHYNEQFF.

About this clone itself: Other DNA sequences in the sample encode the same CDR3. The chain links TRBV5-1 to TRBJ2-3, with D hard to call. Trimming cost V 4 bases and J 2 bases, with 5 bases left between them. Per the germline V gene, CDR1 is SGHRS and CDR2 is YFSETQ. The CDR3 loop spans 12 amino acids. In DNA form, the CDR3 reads TGCGCCAGCAGCGACTCCACAGATACGCAGTATTTT. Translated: CASSDSTDTQYF.

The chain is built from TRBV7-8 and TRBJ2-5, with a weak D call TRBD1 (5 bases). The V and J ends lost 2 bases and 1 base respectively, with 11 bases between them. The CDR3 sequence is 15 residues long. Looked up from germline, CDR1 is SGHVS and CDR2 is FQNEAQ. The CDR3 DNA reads TGTGCCAGCAGCTTATTAGTGACAGTCCAAGAGACCCAGTACTTC. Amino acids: CASSLLVTVQETQYF.

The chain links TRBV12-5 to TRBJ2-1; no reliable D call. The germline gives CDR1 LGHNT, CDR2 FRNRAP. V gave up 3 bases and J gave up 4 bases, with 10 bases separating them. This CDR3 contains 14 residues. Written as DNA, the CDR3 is TGTGCTAGTGGTTTATTTGGTGGGTACAATGAGCAGTTCTTC. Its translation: CASGLFGGYNEQFF.

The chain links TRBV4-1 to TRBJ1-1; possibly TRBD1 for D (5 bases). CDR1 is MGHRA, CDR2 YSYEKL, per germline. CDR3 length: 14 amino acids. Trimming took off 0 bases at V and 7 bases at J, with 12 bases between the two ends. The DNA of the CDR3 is TGCGCCAGCAGCCAAGAGGAGCGGGGGGGTGAAGCTTTCTTT. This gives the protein CASSQEERGGEAFF.